The TCR beta chain described here comes from a study of prognosis after radiotherapy for stage I lung cancer. Study information: As radiotherapy, SBRT was administered in 3 to 5 fractions with a biologically effective dose of at least 100 Gy. No patient received concurrent therapy with stereotactic body radiotherapy.

Findings of the study overall: Divergent TRBV and TRBJ gene usage has reportedly been observed between patients with and without metastases. Lower post-radiation Shannon entropy was seen in patients who went on to develop distant metastases.

It was by two-round multiplex PCR that TCR beta CDR3 was amplified from genomic DNA. First-round PCR used primers specific to each TRBV and TRBJ gene. Using its own MiXCR run on the multiplex PCR reads, TCRdb lists one record per CDR3 protein. The sample has fewer than 20,000 distinct CDR3 sequences; around 47% are singletons. Germline CDR1 and CDR2: MNHNS and SASEGT. V gave up 6 bases and J gave up 5 bases, with 19 bases separating them. This CDR3 comprises 16 residues. Note on this clonotype: Its specificity is not known.

The chain joins TRBV6-1 to TRBJ2-2; the D gene is possibly TRBD1 (5 bases). The clonotype comes from a donor aged 50 or older with non-small cell lung cancer. The sequencing used PBMCs, collected before or after stereotactic body radiation therapy (not recorded which). This CDR3 is CASRRPQGLETGELFF. CDR3 bases: TGTGCCAGCAGAAGACCGCAGGGTCTTGAAACCGGGGAGCTGTTTTTT.